The 15 T cell receptor beta chains below were found in one sample sequenced in a study of blood T cell repertoires in COVID-19. The protocol was immunoSEQ multiplex PCR, while the TCRdb copy is restricted to in-frame clones and leaves out a portion. Found here are 70,000 to 95,000 clones, 70% to 90% of them singletons; the top ten hold approximately 4.4%. Material for sequencing was peripheral blood. All receptors come from a woman of 80 years or more with acute or convalescent COVID-19.

This clone turned up a few times. The chain couples TRBV6-2 or TRBV6-3 to TRBJ2-1; 12 positions agree with TRBD1. Unmatched junction bases numbered 4, after V lost 0 bases and J lost 1 base. CDR3 length: 18 residues. CDR1 and CDR2 from the germline V gene are MNHEY and SVGEGT. CDR3 residues: CASSYSKGQGASYNEQFF. CDR3 DNA: TGTGCCAGCAGTTACTCGAAGGGACAGGGGGCGTCCTACAATGAGCAGTTCTTC.

J is TRBJ1-2 and V is TRBV10-2, with TRBD1 matching 9 bases. After removal of 3 bases from V and 4 bases from J, the junction contained 3 bases not matched to a gene. This CDR3 comprises 14 residues. Germline lookup yields CDR1 WSHSY and CDR2 SAAADI. As DNA, the CDR3 is TGCGCCAGCAGTGAAGGGGACAGGGCCTATGGCTACACCTTC. As protein: CASSEGDRAYGYTF.

The chain's CDR3 is CASSLTSESEQYF. The CDR3 bases are TGTGCCAGCAGCCTTACTAGCGAATCCGAGCAGTACTTC. The V call is TRBV7-3, the J call TRBJ2-7; 7 nucleotides agree with TRBD2. Germline V CDR1 and CDR2: SGHTA, FQGTGA. CDR3 size: 13 residues. V was pared by 5 bases and J by 6 bases, with 7 bases of the junction left unmatched. The variable domain in full, with the rest retrieved from reference TRBV7-3 and TRBJ2-7, is GAGVSQTPSNKVTEKGKYVELRCDPISGHTALYWYRQSLGQGPEFLIYFQGTGAADDSGLPNDRFFAVRPEGSVSTLKIQRTERGDSAVYLCASSLTSESEQYFGPGTRLTVT.

In nucleotides, the CDR3 is TGCGCCAGCAGCTTGCTTCGTCGGGGAACTGGGGCCAACGTCCTGACTTTC. Protein: CASSLLRRGTGANVLTF. This chain connects TRBV5-1 to TRBJ2-6; D is possibly TRBD2 (5 bases). CDR1 and CDR2 (germline): SGHRS, YFSETQ. The CDR3 is 17 amino acids. Deletions cut 1 base from V and 2 bases from J, with 13 bases between.

The CDR3 region has the DNA TGTGCCTGGAGAGGAGGGACTGGAAACACCATATATTTT. This gives the protein CAWRGGTGNTIYF. The V call is TRBV30, the J call TRBJ1-3; no firm D call. The CDR3 is made up of 13 amino acids. CDR1 and CDR2 from the germline V gene are GTSNPN and SVGIG (reference sequence). Trimming removed 3 bases from V and 2 bases from J, with 8 bases in between.

V usage is TRBV3-1 (or the pseudogene TRBV3-2) and J usage is TRBJ2-3; 12 positions agree with TRBD2. Germline V gives CDR1 LGHDT, CDR2 YNNKEL (reference sequence). The CDR3 is 17 amino acids. Trimming at V came to 5 bases and at J to 3 bases, leaving 9 bases not matched to a gene. CDR3 residues: CASSSLSTSGSTDTQYF. Here the CDR3 DNA reads TGTGCCAGCAGCTCTCTCTCGACTAGCGGGAGTACAGATACGCAGTATTTT.

V gene TRBV27 combines with J gene TRBJ1-2, with a tentative D call TRBD1 (6 bases). Germline V CDR1 and CDR2: MNHEY, SMNVEV (reference sequence). Trimming removed 3 bases from V and 4 bases from J, with 15 bases in between. CDR3 length: 15 amino acids. CDR3: CASSFNQGSSYGYTF. The CDR3 nucleotides are TGTGCCAGCAGTTTCAACCAGGGGTCGTCCTATGGCTACACCTTC.

V is TRBV30 and J is TRBJ1-2; the D is unclear. The CDR3 is made up of 13 amino acids. Germline V CDR1 and CDR2: GTSNPN, SVGIG (reference sequence). The germline V and J ends were trimmed by 4 bases and 1 base, with 10 bases remaining between them. The chain's CDR3 is CAWIRPGNYGYTF. The CDR3 DNA reads as TGTGCCTGGATTCGGCCGGGTAACTATGGCTACACCTTC.

V and J are TRBV7-2 and TRBJ1-2; 9 nucleotides align to TRBD1. The V segment lost 1 base and the J segment 5 bases; nucleotides outside the gene matches: 5. Looked up from germline, CDR1 is SGHTA and CDR2 is FQGNSA. The CDR3 covers 15 residues. CDR3 DNA sequence: TGTGCCAGCAGCTTAGACAGGGGGCGTTTTTATGGCTACACCTTC. This gives the protein CASSLDRGRFYGYTF.

The chain links TRBV18 to TRBJ1-1, with a possible D match to TRBD1 (5 bases). Between the trimmed V and J ends, which lost 0 bases and 6 bases, there was a span of 11 bases. The CDR3 spans 14 residues. Germline CDR1 and CDR2: KGHSH and LQKENI. The CDR3 protein is CASSPPRGTAEAFF. The CDR3 DNA follows: TGTGCCAGCTCACCACCGCGGGGGACCGCTGAAGCTTTCTTT.

The CDR3 DNA sequence: TGTGCCAGCAGAGCGGGAGGGGGTAAGGATGAGCAGTTCTTC. Its protein product is CASRAGGGKDEQFF. This chain connects TRBV6-5 to TRBJ2-1, with TRBD2 identical over 10 bases. The CDR3 totals 14 residues. Germline V lookup: CDR1 MNHEY, CDR2 SVGAGI. The V gene end was trimmed by 6 bases and the J gene end by 8 bases; junction bases not matched to a gene: 7.

This clone has only a few counts. The CDR3 DNA follows: TGTGCCTGGAGGGGACAGGGAACGAGGGAGCAGTACTTC. As protein: CAWRGQGTREQYF. The rearrangement joins TRBV30 to TRBJ2-7; 9 positions agree with TRBD1. Germline CDR1 and CDR2: GTSNPN and SVGIG (reference sequence). This CDR3 comprises 13 residues. After removal of 3 bases from V and 7 bases from J, the junction contained 7 bases not matched to a gene.

Here the CDR3 reads CASSLSSGGAGRETQYF. The CDR3 DNA sequence: TGCGCCAGCAGCTTGAGTAGCGGGGGGGCAGGCCGAGAGACCCAGTACTTC. The chain carries TRBV5-1 and TRBJ2-5; TRBD2 matches 11 bases. V dropped 1 base and J dropped 4; count of bases not matched to a gene: 9. Germline CDR1 SGHRS, CDR2 YFSETQ. The CDR3 length is 17 residues.

V is TRBV15 and J is TRBJ2-5; D call uncertain. V was shortened by 0 bases and J by 7 bases, with 9 bases between the two germline ends. Germline assignment: CDR1 LNHNV and CDR2 YYDKDF (reference sequence). The CDR3 extends over 13 amino acids. The CDR3 DNA sequence: TGTGCCACCAGCAGAGATAATTCGGGGACCCAGTACTTC. Its translation is CATSRDNSGTQYF.

The rearrangement links TRBV6-1 to TRBJ2-3; 7 bases map to TRBD2. The V and J ends lost 2 bases and 0 bases, in that order; junction bases with no gene match: 5. This CDR3 is 16 amino acids long. Germline-derived CDR1 and CDR2 are MNHNS and SASEGT. This CDR3 is CASSEFSGISTDTQYF. The DNA of the CDR3 is TGTGCCAGCAGTGAATTCAGCGGGATTAGCACAGATACGCAGTATTTT.